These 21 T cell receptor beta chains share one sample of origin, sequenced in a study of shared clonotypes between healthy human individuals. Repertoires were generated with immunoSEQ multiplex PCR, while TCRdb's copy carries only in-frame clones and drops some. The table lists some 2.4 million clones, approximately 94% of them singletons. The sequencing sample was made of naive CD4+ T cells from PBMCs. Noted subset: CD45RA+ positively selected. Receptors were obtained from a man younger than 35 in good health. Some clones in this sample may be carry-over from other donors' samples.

Here the CDR3 DNA reads TGTGCCAGCAGTCCCGGGACAGGGGCGCCCTCCGGAGAAAAACTGTTTTTT. Translating gives CASSPGTGAPSGEKLFF. This sequence joins TRBV2 and TRBJ1-4; 10 bases match TRBD1. Per the germline V gene, CDR1 is SNHLY and CDR2 is FYNNEI. This CDR3 spans 17 amino acids. J lost 8 bases, V lost 5 bases, and 14 bases had no gene match.

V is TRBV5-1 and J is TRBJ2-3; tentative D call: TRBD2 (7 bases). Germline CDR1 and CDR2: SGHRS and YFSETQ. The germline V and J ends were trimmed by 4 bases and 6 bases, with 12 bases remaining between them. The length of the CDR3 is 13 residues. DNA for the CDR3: TGCGCCAGCAGCCGGGGGGCCCAGGATACGCAGTATTTT. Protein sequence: CASSRGAQDTQYF.

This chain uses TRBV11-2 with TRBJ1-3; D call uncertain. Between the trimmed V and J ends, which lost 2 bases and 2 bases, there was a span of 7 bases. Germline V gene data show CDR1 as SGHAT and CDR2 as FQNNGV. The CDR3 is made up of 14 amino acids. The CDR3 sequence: CASSLKFAGNTIYF. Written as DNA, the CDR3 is TGTGCCAGCAGCTTAAAGTTTGCTGGAAACACCATATATTTT.

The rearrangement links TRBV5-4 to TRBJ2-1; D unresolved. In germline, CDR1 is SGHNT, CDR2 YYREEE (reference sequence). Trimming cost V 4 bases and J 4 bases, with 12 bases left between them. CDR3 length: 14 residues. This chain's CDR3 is CASSPSPVYNEQFF. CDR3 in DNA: TGTGCCAGCAGCCCTTCCCCAGTTTACAATGAGCAGTTCTTC.

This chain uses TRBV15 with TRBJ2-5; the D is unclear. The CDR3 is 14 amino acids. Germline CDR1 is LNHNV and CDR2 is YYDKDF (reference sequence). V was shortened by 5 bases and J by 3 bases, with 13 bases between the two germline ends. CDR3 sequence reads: CATSSGRSKETQYF. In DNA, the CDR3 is TGTGCCACCAGCTCTGGACGGTCTAAAGAGACCCAGTACTTC.

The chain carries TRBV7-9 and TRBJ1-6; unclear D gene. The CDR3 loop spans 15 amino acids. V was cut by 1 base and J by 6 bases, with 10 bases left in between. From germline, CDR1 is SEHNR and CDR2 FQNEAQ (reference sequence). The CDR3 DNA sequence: TGTGCCAGCAGCTTAGGGCAGCGGATTAATTCACCCCTCCACTTT. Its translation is CASSLGQRINSPLHF.

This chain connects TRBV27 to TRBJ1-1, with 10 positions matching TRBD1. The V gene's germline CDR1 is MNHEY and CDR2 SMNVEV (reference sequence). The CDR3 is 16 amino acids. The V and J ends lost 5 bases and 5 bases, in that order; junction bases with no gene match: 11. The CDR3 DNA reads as TGTGCCAGCAGTCGTCGACAGGGGGCTAAGGGGACTGAAGCTTTCTTT. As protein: CASSRRQGAKGTEAFF.

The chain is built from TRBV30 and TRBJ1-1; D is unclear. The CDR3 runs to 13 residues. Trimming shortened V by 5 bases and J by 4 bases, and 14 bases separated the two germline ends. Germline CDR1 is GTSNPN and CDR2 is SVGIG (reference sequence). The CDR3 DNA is TGTGCCTGGGATGCTCTTCGGAGCACTGAAGCTTTCTTT. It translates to CAWDALRSTEAFF. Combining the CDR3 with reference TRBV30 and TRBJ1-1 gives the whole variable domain SQTIHQWPATLVQPVGSPLSLECTVEGTSNPNLYWYRQAAGRGLQLLFYSVGIGQISSEVPQNLSASRPQDRQFILSSKKLLLSDSGFYLCAWDALRSTEAFFGQGTRLTVV.

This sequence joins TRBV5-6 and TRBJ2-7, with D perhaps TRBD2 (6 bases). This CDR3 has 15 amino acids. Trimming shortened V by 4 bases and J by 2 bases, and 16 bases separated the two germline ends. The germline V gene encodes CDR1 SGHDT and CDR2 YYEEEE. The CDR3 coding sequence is TGTGCCAGCAGCACGGGACTTTTGAGAACCTACGAGCAGTACTTC. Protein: CASSTGLLRTYEQYF.

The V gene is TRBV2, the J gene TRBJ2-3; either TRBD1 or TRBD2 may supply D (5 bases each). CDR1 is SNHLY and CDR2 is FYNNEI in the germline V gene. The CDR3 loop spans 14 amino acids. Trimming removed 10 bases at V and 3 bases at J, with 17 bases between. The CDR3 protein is CATRGASQTDTQYF. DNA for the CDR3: TGTGCCACTCGAGGGGCTTCACAGACAGATACGCAGTATTTT.

CDR3 nucleotide sequence: TGCGCCAGCAGCCCCAGGGCTAGCGGGAGAAATCGGGAGCAGTACTTC. Encoded protein: CASSPRASGRNREQYF. The J gene is TRBJ2-7, the V gene TRBV5-1; TRBD2 aligns across 10 bases. From germline, CDR1 is SGHRS and CDR2 YFSETQ. J was trimmed by 7 bases and V by 4 bases; bases with no gene match: 14. This CDR3 has 16 residues.

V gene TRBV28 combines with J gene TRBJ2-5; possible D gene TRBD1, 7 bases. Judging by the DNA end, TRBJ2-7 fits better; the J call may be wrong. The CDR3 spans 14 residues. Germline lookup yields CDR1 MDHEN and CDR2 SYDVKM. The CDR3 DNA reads TGTGCCACCACCTACACGACAGGGAGGCACGAGCAGTACTTC. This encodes CATTYTTGRHEQYF.

This chain's CDR3 is CASTLTDSEAFF. CDR3 bases: TGTGCCAGCACCCTCACGGACAGTGAAGCTTTCTTT. This chain connects TRBV2 to TRBJ1-1; possible D gene TRBD1, 6 bases. There are 12 residues in the CDR3. Germline V gene sequence: CDR1 SNHLY, CDR2 FYNNEI. The V end was cut by 7 bases, the J end by 7 bases, with 13 bases between. Supplemented by reference TRBV2 and TRBJ1-1, the full variable domain reads EPEVTQTPSHQVTQMGQEVILRCVPISNHLYFYWYRQILGQKVEFLVSFYNNEISEKSEIFDDQFSVERPDGSNFTLKIRSTKLEDSAMYFCASTLTDSEAFFGQGTRLTVV.

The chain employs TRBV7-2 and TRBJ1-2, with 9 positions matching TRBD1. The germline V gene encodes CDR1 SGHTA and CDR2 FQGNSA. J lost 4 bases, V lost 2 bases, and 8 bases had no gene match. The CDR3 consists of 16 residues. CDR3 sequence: CASSLLGQGLGYGYTF. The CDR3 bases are TGTGCCAGCAGCTTACTCGGACAGGGGCTCGGCTATGGCTACACCTTC. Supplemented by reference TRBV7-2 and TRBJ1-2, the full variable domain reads GAGVSQSPSNKVTEKGKDVELRCDPISGHTALYWYRQSLGQGLEFLIYFQGNSAPDKSGLPSDRFSAERTGGSVSTLTIQRTQQEDSAVYLCASSLLGQGLGYGYTFGSGTRLTVV.

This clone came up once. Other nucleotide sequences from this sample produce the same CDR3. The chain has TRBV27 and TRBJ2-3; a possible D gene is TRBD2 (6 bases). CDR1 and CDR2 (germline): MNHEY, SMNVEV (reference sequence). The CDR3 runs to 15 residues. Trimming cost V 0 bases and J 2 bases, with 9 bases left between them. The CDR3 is CASSLSSGATDTQYF. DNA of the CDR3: TGTGCCAGCAGTTTATCTAGCGGAGCCACAGATACGCAGTATTTT.

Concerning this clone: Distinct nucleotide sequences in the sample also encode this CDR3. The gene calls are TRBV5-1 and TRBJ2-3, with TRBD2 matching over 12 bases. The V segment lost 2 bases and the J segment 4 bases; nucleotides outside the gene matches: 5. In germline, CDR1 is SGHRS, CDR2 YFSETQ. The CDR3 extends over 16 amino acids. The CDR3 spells CASSLVASGRADTQYF. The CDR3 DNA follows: TGCGCCAGCAGCTTAGTTGCTAGCGGGAGGGCAGATACGCAGTATTTT.

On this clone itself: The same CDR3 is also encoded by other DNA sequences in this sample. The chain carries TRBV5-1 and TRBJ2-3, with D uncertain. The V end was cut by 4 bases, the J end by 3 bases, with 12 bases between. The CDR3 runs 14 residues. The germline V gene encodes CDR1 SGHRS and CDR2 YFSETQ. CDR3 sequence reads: CASSPDTRTDTQYF. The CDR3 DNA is TGCGCCAGCAGCCCAGACACTCGGACAGATACGCAGTATTTT.

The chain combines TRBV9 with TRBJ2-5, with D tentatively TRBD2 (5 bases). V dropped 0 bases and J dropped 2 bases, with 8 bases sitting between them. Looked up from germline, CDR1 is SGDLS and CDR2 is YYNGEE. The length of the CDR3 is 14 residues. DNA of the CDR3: TGTGCCAGCAGCGTAGCGGGGAAACAAGAGACCCAGTACTTC. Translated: CASSVAGKQETQYF. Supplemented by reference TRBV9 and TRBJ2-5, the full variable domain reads DSGVTQTPKHLITATGQRVTLRCSPRSGDLSVYWYQQSLDQGLQFLIQYYNGEERAKGNILERFSAQQFPDLHSELNLSSLELGDSALYFCASSVAGKQETQYFGPGTRLLVL.

This chain's CDR3 is CASSIGGTGYGYTF. CDR3 coding DNA: TGTGCCAGCAGCATCGGCGGGACAGGGTATGGCTACACCTTC. This chain joins TRBV7-2 and TRBJ1-2; 9 nucleotides align to TRBD1. Per germline, CDR1 SGHTA and CDR2 FQGNSA. This CDR3 has 14 amino acids. Trimming removed 5 bases from V and 5 bases from J; junction bases left unmatched: 6.

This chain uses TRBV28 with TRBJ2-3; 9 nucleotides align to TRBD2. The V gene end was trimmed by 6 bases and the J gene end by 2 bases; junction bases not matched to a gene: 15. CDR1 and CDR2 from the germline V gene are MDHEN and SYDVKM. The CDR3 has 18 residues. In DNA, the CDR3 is TGTGCCAGCAGCACACCCGCCTCGAGCGGGAGGACCACAGATACGCAGTATTTT. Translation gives CASSTPASSGRTTDTQYF.

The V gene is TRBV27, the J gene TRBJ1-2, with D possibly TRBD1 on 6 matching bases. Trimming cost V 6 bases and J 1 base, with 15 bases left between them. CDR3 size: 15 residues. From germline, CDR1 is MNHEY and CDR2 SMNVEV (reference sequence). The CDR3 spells CASSPWQGRNYGYTF. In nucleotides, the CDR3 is TGTGCCAGCAGCCCCTGGCAGGGGCGTAACTATGGCTACACCTTC.